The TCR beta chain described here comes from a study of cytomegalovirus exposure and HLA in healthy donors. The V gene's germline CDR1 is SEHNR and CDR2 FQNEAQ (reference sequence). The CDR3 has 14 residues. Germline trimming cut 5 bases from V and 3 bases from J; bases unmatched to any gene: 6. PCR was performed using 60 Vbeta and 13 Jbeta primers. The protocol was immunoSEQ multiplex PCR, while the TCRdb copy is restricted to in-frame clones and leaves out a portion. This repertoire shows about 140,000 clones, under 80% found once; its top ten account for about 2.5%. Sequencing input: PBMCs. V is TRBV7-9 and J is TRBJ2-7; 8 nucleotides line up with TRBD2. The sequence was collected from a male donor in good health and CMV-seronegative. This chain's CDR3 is CASSAGGAIYEQYF. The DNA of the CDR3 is TGTGCCAGCAGCGCCGGGGGGGCTATCTACGAGCAGTACTTC.